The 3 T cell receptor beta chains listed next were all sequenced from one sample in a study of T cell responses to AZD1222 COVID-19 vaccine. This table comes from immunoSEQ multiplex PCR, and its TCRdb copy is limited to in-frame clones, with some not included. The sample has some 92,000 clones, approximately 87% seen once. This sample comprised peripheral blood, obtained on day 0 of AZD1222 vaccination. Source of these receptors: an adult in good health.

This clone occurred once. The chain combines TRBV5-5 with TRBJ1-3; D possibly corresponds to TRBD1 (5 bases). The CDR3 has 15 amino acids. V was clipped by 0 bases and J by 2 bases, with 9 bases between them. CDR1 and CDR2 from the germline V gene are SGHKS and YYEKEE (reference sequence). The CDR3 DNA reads TGTGCCAGCAGCTTGGAGGGGATAGCTGGAAACACCATATATTTT. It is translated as CASSLEGIAGNTIYF. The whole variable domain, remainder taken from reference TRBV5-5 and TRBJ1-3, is DAGVTQSPTHLIKTRGQQVTLRCSPISGHKSVSWYQQVLGQGPQFIFQYYEKEERGRGNFPDRFSARQFPNYSSELNVNALLLGDSALYLCASSLEGIAGNTIYFGEGSWLTVV.

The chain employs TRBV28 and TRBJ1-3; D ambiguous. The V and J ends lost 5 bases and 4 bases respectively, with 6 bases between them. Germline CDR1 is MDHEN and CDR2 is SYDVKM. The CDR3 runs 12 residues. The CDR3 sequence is CASSLGGNTIYF. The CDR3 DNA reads TGTGCCAGCAGTCTGGGGGGAAACACCATATATTTT.

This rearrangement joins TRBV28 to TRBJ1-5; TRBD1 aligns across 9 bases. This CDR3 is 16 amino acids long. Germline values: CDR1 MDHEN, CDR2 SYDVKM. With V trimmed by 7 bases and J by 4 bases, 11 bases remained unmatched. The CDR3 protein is CASNTLGQGRNQPQHF. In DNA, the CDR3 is TGTGCCAGCAACACACTGGGACAGGGCCGGAATCAGCCCCAGCATTTT.